This T cell receptor beta chain was captured in a study of identical twins. Whole-study results and caveats: Modelling underestimated the level of out-of-frame TCR alpha sharing observed in monozygotic twins.

Template switching supplied a universal primer site; unique molecular identifiers were carried on the cDNA. TCRdb independently ran MiXCR on the 5' RACE reads; one entry per CDR3 protein. The table records more than 1.5 million distinct CDR3 sequences, about 32% of them present only once. Everyone who gave samples was a healthy Caucasian. The germline V gene has CDR1 MNHNY and CDR2 SVGAGI (reference sequence). The CDR3 has 16 residues. V lost 0 bases and J 4 bases, leaving 15 bases between the germline ends. This clonotype came up many times. The antigen is undetermined. This sequence originates from a newborn girl in good health. This chain joins TRBV6-6 and TRBJ2-5, with TRBD1 as a possible D gene (5 bases). Sequenced: cord blood. The CDR3 spells CASSYSVQGISETQYF. DNA of the CDR3: TGTGCCAGCAGTTACTCGGTCCAGGGAATTTCAGAGACCCAGTACTTC.